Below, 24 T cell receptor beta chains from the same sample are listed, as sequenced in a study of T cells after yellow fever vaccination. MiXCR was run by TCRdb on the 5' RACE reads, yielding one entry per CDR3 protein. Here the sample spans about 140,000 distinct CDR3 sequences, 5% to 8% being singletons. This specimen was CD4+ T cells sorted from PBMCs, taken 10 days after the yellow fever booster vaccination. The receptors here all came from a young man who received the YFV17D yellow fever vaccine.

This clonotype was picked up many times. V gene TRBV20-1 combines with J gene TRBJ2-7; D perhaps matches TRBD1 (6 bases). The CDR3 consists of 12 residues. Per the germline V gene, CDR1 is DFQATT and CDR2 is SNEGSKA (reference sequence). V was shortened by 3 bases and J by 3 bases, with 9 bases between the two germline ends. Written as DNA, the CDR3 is TGCAGTGCTAGTGGGACACACTACGAGCAGTACTTC. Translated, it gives CSASGTHYEQYF.

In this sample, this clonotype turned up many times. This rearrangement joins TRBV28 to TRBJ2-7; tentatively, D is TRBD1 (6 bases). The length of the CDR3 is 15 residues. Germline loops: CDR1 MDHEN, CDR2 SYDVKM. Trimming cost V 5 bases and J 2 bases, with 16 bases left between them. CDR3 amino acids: CASSPYRAGAYEQYF. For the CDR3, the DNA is TGTGCCAGCAGTCCTTACAGGGCAGGAGCCTACGAGCAGTACTTC.

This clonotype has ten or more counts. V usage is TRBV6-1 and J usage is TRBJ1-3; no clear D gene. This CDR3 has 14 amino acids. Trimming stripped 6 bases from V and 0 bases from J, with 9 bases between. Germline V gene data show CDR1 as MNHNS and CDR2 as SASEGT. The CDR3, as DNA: TGTGCCAGCAGAACCGACTTCTCTGGAAACACCATATATTTT. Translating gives CASRTDFSGNTIYF.

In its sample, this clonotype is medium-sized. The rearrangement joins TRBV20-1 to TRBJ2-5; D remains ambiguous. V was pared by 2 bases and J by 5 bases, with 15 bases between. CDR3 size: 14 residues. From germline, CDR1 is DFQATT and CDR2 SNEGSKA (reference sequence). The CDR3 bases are TGCAGTGCTAGACCTACCACCCTGAGGGAGACCCAGTACTTC. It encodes CSARPTTLRETQYF.

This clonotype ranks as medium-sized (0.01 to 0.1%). CDR3 protein: CASSPIRDTQYF. The CDR3 DNA is TGTGCCAGCAGTCCTATTAGGGATACGCAGTATTTT. The chain couples TRBV12-3 or TRBV12-4 to TRBJ2-3; D is uncertain. The V end was cut by 5 bases, the J end by 6 bases, with 9 bases between. The CDR3 runs to 12 residues.

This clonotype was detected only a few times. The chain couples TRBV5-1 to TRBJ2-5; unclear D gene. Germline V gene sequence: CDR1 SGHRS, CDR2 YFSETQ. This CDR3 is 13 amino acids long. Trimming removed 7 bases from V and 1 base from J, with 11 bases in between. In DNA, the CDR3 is TGCGCCAGCCGGATCTTTTCCCAAGAGACCCAGTACTTC. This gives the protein CASRIFSQETQYF.

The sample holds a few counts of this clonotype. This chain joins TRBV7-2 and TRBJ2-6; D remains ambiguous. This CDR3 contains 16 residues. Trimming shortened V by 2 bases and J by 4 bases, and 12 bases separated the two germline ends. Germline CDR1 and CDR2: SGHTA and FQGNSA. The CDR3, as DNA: TGTGCCAGCAGCTTACTCCTGACGGTCGGGGCCAACGTCCTGACTTTC. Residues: CASSLLLTVGANVLTF.

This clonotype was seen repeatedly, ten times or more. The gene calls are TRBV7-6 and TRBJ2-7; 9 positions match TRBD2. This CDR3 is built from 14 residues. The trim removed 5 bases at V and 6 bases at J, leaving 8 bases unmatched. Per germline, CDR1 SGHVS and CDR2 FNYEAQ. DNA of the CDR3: TGTGCCAGCAGCCCCGGGACTAGCTTCTCCGAGCAGTACTTC. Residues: CASSPGTSFSEQYF. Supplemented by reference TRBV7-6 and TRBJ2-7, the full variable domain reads GAGVSQSPRYKVTKRGQDVALRCDPISGHVSLYWYRQALGQGPEFLTYFNYEAQQDKSGLPNDRFSAERPEGSISTLTIQRTEQRDSAMYRCASSPGTSFSEQYFGPGTRLTVT.

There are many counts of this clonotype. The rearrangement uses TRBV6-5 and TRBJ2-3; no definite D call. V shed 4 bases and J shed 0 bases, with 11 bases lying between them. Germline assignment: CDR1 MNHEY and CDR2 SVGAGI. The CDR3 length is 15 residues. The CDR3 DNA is TGTGCCAGCAGTTTAGATTTTGGTAGCACAGATACGCAGTATTTT. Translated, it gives CASSLDFGSTDTQYF.

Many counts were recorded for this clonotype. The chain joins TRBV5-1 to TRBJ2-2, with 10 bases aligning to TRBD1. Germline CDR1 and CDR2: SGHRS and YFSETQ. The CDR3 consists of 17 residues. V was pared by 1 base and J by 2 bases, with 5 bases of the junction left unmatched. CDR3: CASSLRTGGRNTGELFF. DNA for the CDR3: TGCGCCAGCAGCTTGAGGACAGGGGGACGAAACACCGGGGAGCTGTTTTTT.

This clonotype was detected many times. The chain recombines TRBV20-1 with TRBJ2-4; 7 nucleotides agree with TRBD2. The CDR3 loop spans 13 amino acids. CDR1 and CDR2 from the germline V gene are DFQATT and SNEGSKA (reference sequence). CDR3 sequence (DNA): TGCAGCGCCGGGGGGTTAGCCAAAAACATTCAGTACTTC. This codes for CSAGGLAKNIQYF.

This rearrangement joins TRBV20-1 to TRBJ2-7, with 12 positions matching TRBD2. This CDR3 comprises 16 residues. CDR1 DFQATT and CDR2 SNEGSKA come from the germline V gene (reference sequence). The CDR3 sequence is CCPRDWLAGGNYEQYF. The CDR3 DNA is TGCTGTCCTAGAGATTGGCTAGCGGGAGGGAACTACGAGCAGTACTTC.

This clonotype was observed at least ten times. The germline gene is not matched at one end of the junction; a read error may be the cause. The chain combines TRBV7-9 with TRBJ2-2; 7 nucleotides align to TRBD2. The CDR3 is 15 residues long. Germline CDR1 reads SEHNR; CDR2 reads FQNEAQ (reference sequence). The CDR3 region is CASSLAAQNTGELFF. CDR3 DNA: TGTGCCAGCAGCCTAGCGGCACAGAACACCGGGGAGCTGTTTTTT.

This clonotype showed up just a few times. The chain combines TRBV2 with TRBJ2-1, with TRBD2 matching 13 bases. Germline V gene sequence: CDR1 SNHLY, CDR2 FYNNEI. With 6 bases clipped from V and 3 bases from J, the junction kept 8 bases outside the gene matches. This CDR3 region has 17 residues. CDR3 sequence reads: CASRTRLAGGLYNEQFF. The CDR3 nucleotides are TGTGCCAGCAGGACGAGACTAGCGGGAGGTCTCTACAATGAGCAGTTCTTC.

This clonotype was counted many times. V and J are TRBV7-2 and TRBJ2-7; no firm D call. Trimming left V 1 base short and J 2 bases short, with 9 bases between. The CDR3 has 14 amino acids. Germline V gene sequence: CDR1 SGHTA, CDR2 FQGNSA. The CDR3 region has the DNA TGTGCCAGCAGCTTAGGGCCTATTACCTACGAGCAGTACTTC. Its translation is CASSLGPITYEQYF.

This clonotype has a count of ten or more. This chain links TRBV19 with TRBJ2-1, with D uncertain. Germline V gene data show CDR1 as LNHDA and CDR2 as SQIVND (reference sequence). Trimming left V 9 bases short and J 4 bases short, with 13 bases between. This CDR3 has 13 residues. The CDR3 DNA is TGTGCCAGCAGCTTAGGATCGTACAATGAGCAGTTCTTC. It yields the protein CASSLGSYNEQFF.

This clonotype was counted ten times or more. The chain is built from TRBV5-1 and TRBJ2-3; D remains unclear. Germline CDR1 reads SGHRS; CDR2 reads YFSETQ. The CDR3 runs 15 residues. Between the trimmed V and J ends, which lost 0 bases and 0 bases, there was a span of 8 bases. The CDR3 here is CASSLALTSTDTQYF. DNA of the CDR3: TGCGCCAGCAGCTTGGCTCTAACCAGCACAGATACGCAGTATTTT.

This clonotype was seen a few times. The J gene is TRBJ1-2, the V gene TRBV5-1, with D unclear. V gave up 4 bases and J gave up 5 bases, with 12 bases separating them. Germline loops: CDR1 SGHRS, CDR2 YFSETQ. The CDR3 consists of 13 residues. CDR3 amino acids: CASSVDGRYGYTF. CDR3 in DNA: TGCGCCAGCAGCGTGGACGGAAGATATGGCTACACCTTC.

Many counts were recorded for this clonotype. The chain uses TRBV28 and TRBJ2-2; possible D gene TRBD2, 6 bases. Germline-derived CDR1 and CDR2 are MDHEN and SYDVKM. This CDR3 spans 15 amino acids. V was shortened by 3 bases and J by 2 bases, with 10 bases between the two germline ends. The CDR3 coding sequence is TGTGCCAGCAGTTTGGGCGGGACCAACACCGGGGAGCTGTTTTTT. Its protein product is CASSLGGTNTGELFF.

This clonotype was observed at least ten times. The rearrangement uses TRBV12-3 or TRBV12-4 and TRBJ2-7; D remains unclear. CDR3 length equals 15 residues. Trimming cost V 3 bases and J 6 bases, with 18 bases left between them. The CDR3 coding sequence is TGTGCCAGCAGTTTTTCACCCAGTCTCATGGTCGAGCAGTACTTC. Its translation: CASSFSPSLMVEQYF.

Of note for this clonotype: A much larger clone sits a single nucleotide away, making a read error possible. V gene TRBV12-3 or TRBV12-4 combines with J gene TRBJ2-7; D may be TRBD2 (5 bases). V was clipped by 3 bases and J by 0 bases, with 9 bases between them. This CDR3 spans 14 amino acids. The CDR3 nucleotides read TGTGCCAGCAGTTTTGAGGGAGTCTCCTACGAGCAGTACTTC. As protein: CASSFEGVSYEQYF.

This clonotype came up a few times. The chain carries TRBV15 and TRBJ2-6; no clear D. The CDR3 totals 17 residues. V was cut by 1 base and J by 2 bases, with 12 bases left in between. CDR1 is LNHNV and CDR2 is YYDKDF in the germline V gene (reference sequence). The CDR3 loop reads CATSRVLTGPGANVLTF. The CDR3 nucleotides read TGTGCCACCAGCAGAGTGCTCACGGGCCCTGGGGCCAACGTCCTGACTTTC.

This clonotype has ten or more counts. This chain's CDR3 is CASSLESSVPGYTF. DNA of the CDR3: TGCGCCAGCAGCTTGGAATCCTCGGTGCCTGGCTACACCTTC. The chain couples TRBV5-1 to TRBJ1-2, with D unclear. The V gene lost 0 bases and the J gene lost 7 bases, with 13 bases spanning the gap. CDR3 length: 14 amino acids. Germline CDR1 SGHRS, CDR2 YFSETQ.

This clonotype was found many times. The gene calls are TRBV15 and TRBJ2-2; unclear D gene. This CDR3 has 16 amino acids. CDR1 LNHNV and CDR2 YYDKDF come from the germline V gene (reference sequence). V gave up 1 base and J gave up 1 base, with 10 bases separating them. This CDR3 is CATSRGASRNTGELFF. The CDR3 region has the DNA TGTGCCACCAGCAGAGGCGCCTCCCGGAACACCGGGGAGCTGTTTTTT.